This TCR beta chain was retrieved from a study of early T cells in non-severe SARS-CoV-2 infection. Whole-study context: The chains were unpaired, and the sequenced material was bulk RNA from unsorted whole blood. Overall study results and limits: Using VDJdb, the matching emphasized anti-spike CD8 responses while missing private and CD4 specificities.

The length of the CDR3 is 14 residues. V lost 4 bases and J lost 6; bases outside the gene matches: 9. CDR1 is SQVTM and CDR2 is ANQGSEA in the germline V gene. This clonotype occurred a few times. What it binds is not known. Attached unique molecular identifiers marked individual cDNA molecules. TCRdb itself ran the 5' RACE reads through MiXCR, one entry per CDR3 protein. Altogether about 98,000 distinct CDR3 sequences are present, around 10% being singletons, with the ten largest covering roughly 4.9%. This receptor was identified in an adult who was a healthcare worker with PCR-confirmed SARS-CoV-2 infection or an uninfected control (not recorded which). Sequenced sample: whole blood. The chain links TRBV29-1 to TRBJ2-3; 8 nucleotides line up with TRBD1. In DNA form, the CDR3 reads TGCAGCGTTGGCGGGCCAGGGGGCGTCGATACGCAGTATTTT. Amino acids: CSVGGPGGVDTQYF.